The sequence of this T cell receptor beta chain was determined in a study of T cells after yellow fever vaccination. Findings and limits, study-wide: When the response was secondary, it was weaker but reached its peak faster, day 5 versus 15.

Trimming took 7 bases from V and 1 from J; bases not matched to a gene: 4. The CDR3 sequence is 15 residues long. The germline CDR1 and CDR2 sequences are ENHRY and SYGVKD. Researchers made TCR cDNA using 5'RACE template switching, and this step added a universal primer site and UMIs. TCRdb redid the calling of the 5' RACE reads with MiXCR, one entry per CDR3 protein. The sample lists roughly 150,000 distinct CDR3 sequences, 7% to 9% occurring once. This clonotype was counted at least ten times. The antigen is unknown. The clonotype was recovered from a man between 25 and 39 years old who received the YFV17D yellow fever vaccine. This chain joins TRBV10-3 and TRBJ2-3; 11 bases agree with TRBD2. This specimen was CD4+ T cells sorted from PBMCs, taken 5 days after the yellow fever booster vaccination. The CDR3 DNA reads TGTGCCATCAAGGGACTAGCGGTAGGCACAGATACGCAGTATTTT. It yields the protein CAIKGLAVGTDTQYF.